The T cell receptor beta chain described here comes from a study of T cell responses to AZD1222 COVID-19 vaccine. TCRdb keeps only in-frame clones here, not all; method: immunoSEQ multiplex PCR. Counted here are about 120,000 clones, approximately 85% occurring once; the ten biggest clones make up 3.9%. Note on this clone: Its specificity is not known.

The study, taken as a whole, reports: Unmutated variant regions are reportedly the target of nearly half of TCRs that are spike-specific. Donor demographics were predominantly white British with a female majority; clonal diversity may be underestimated. An increase in Spike-specific TCR breadth and depth was observed after two AZD1222 doses.

The source material was peripheral blood, sampled on day 0 of MenACWY control vaccination. The TCR sequence derives from an adult in good health.

As DNA, the CDR3 is TGTGCCAGCAGAACAGGGGACACTGAAGCTTTCTTT. Amino acid sequence: CASRTGDTEAFF. The chain has TRBV6-5 and TRBJ1-1; 7 nucleotides align to TRBD1. J lost 3 bases, V lost 6 bases, and 1 base had no gene match. Germline V gene sequence: CDR1 MNHEY, CDR2 SVGAGI. The CDR3 loop spans 12 amino acids.